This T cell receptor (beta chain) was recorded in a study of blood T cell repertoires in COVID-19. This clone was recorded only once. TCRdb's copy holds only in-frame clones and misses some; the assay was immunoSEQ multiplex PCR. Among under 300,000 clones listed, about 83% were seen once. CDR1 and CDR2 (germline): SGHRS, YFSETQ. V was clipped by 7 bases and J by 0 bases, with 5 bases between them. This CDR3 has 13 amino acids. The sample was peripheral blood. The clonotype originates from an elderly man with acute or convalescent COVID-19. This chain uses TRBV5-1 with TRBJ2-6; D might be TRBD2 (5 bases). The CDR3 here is CASGSSGANVLTF. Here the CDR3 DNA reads TGCGCCAGCGGGAGCTCTGGGGCCAACGTCCTGACTTTC.